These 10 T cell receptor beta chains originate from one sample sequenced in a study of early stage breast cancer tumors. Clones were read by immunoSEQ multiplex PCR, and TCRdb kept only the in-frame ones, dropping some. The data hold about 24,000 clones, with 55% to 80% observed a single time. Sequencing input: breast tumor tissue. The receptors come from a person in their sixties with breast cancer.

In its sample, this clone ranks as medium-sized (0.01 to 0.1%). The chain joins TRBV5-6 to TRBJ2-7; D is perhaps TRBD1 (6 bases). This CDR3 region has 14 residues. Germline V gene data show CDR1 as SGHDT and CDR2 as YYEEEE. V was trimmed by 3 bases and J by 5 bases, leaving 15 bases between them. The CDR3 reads CASSSRGMNDEQYF. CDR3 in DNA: TGTGCCAGCAGCTCCAGGGGAATGAATGACGAGCAGTACTTC.

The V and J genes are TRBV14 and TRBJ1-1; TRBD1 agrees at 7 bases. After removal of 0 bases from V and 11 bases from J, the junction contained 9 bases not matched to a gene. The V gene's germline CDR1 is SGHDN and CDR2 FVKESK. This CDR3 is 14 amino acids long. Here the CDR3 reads CASSQDAGGGRAFF. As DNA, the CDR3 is TGTGCCAGCAGCCAAGACGCAGGGGGTGGACGGGCTTTCTTT.

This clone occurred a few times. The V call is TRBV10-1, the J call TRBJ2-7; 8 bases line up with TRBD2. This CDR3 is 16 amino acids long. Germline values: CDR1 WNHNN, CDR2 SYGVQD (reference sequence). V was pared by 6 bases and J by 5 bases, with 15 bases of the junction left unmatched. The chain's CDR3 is CASSPTGGAGVHEQYF. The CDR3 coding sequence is TGCGCCAGCAGCCCCACCGGAGGAGCGGGAGTTCACGAGCAGTACTTC.

Here the CDR3 reads CASSRPSGVEETQYF. CDR3 DNA: TGTGCCAGCAGTCGTCCTAGCGGGGTTGAAGAGACCCAGTACTTC. The chain carries TRBV7-9 and TRBJ2-5, with 9 bases fitting TRBD2. Trimming at V came to 6 bases and at J to 3 bases, leaving 8 bases not matched to a gene. Germline CDR1 is SEHNR and CDR2 is FQNEAQ (reference sequence). This CDR3 region has 15 residues. The variable domain in full, with the rest retrieved from reference TRBV7-9 and TRBJ2-5, is DTGVSQNPRHKITKRGQNVTFRCDPISEHNRLYWYRQTLGQGPEFLTYFQNEAQLEKSRLLSDRFSAERPKGSFSTLEIQRTEQGDSAMYLCASSRPSGVEETQYFGPGTRLLVL.

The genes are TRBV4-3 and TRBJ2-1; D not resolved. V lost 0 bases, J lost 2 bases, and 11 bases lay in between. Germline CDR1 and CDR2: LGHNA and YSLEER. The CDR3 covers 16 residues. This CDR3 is CASSQDIGSPYNEQFF. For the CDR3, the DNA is TGCGCCAGCAGCCAAGATATCGGGTCTCCCTACAATGAGCAGTTCTTC.

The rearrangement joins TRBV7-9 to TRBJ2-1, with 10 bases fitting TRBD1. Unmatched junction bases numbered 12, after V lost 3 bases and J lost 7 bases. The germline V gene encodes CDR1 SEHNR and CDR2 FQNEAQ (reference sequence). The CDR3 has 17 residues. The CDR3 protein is CASSFDWDRGFLNEQFF. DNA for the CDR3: TGTGCCAGCAGCTTCGATTGGGACAGGGGATTTTTGAATGAGCAGTTCTTC.

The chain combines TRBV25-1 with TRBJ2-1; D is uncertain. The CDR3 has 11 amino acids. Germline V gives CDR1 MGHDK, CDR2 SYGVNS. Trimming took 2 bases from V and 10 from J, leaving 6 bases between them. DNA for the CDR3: TGTGCCAGCAGTGAAAAGCTCGAGCAGTTCTTC. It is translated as CASSEKLEQFF.

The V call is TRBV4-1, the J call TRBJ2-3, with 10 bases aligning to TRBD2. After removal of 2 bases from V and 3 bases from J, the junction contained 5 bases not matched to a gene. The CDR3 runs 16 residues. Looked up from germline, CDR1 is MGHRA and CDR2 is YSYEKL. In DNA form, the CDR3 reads TGCGCCAGCAGCCAATTCGGGACTAGCGCGACAGATACGCAGTATTTT. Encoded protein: CASSQFGTSATDTQYF.

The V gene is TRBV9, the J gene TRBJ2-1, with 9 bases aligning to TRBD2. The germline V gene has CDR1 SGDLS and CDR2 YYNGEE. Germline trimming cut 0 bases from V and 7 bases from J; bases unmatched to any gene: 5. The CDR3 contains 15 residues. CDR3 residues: CASSVDLAGMNEQFF. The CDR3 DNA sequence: TGTGCCAGCAGCGTAGACCTAGCGGGAATGAATGAGCAGTTCTTC.

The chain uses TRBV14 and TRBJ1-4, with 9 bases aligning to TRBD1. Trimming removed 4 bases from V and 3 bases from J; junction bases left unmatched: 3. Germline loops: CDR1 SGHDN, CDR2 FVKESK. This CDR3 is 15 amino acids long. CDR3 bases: TGTGCCAGCAGCCCCAGGACAGGGGCTAATGAAAAACTGTTTTTT. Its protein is CASSPRTGANEKLFF.